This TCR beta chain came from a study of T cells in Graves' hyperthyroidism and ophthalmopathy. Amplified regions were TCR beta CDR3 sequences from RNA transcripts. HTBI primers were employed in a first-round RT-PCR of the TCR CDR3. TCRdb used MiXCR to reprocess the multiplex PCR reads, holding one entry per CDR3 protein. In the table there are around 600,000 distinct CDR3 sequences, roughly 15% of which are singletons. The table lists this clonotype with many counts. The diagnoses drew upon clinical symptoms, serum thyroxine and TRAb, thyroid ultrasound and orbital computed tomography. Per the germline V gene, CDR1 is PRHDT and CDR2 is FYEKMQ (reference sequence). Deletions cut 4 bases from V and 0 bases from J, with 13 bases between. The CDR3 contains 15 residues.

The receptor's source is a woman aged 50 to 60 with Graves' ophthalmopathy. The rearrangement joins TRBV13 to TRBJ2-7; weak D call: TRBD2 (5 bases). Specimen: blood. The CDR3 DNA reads TGTGCCAGCAGCTCAGCGGTGCCAACCTCCTACGAGCAGTACTTC. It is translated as CASSSAVPTSYEQYF.